This T cell receptor beta chain was recorded in a study of T cell responses to AZD1222 COVID-19 vaccine. Findings of the study overall: Just a handful of AZD1222 recipients were seropositive at baseline. Distributed over spike, vaccine-associated CD4 TCRs predominated at 160-218 and 743-854.

Libraries were prepared by immunoSEQ multiplex PCR; TCRdb keeps only in-frame clonotypes and omits some of them. The repertoire holds around 100,000 clones, with 90% as singletons. The ends were cut back, 2 bases at V and 8 bases at J, with 10 bases in the middle. The CDR3 runs 13 residues. As regards this clone: Its cognate antigen is unknown.

Sequenced here: peripheral blood, sampled on day 0 of AZD1222 vaccination. V usage is TRBV12-3 or TRBV12-4 and J usage is TRBJ1-3; D gene unclear. This TCR was sampled from an adult in good health. CDR3 DNA sequence: TGTGCCAGCAGTTTACGGGGTGTTTACACCATATATTTT. It encodes CASSLRGVYTIYF.